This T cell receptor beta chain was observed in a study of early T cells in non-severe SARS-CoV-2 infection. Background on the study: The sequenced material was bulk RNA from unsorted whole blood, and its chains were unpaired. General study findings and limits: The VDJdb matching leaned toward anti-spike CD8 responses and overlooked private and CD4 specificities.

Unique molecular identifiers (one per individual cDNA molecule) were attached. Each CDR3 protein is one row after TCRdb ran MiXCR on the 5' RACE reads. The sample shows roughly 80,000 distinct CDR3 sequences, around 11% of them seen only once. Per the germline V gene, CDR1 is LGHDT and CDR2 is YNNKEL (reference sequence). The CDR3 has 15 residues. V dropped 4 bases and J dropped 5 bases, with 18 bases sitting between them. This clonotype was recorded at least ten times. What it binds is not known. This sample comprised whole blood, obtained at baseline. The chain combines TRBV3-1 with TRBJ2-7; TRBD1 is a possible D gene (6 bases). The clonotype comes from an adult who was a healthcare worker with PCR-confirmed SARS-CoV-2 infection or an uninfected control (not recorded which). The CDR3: CASSPLVAGVHEQYF. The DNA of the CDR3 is TGTGCCAGCAGCCCTCTGGTGGCAGGGGTCCACGAGCAGTACTTC.